This T cell receptor beta chain was identified during a study of OX40 agonist ivuxolimab in advanced cancers. Overall study: Of the participants, over 30% had some prior anti-PD-1, anti-PD-L1 or anti-CTLA-4 therapy, which was allowed.

The CDR3 totals 16 residues. Germline V CDR1 and CDR2: SGHVS, FQNEAQ. After removal of 5 bases from V and 7 bases from J, the junction contained 6 bases not matched to a gene. If patients had autoimmune disease history or systemic immunosuppression, they were excluded. A note on this clone: Its target is not known.

Findings and limits, study-wide: Antigen targets of the expanded peripheral T cells went undetermined. Both CD4+ and CD8+ T cell populations in blood had undergone clonal expansion by week 6 at 0.1 to 3.0 mg/kg.

The repertoire was sequenced with immunoSEQ multiplex PCR; TCRdb's copy has only in-frame clones and lacks some. The sample shows around 25,000 clones, 65% to 90% of them seen only once. The chain employs TRBV7-8 and TRBJ2-1; TRBD2 aligns across 15 bases. The sequence was obtained from an adult with an advanced solid tumor such as melanoma, head and neck, liver or kidney cancer. The material sequenced was CD4+ or CD8+ T cells sorted from blood, taken in a trial of the OX40 agonist ivuxolimab. CDR3 in amino acids: CASSLPGLAGGNEQFF. The CDR3 nucleotides read TGTGCCAGCAGCCTTCCGGGACTAGCGGGAGGAAATGAGCAGTTCTTC.